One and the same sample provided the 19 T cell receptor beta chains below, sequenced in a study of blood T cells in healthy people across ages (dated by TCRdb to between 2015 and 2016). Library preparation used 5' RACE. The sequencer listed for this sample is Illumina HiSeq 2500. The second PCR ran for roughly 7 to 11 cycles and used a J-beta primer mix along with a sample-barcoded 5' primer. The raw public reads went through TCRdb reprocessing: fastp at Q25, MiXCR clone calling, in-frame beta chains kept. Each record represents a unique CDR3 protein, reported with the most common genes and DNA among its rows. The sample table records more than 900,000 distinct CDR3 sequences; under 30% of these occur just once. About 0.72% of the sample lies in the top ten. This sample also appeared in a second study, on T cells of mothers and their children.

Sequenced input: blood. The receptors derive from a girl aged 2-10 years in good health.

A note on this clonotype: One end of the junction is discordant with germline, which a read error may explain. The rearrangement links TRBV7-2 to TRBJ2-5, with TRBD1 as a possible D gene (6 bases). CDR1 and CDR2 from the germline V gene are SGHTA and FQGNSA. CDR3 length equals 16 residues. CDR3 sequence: CASSLAMGLGQETQCF. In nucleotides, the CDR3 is TGTGCCAGCAGCTTAGCTATGGGGCTGGGACAAGAGACCCAGTGCTTC.

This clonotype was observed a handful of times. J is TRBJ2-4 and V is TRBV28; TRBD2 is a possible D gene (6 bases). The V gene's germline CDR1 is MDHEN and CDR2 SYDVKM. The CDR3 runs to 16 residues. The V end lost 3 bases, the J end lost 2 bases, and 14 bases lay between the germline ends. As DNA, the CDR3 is TGTGCCAGCAGTTTGCCGACTAGACCGACCAAAAACATTCAGTACTTC. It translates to CASSLPTRPTKNIQYF.

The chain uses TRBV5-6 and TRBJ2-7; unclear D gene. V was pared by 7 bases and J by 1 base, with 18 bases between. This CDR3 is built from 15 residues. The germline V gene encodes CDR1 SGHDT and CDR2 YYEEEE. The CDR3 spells CASFLYGRLSYEQYF. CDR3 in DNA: TGTGCCAGCTTCTTATACGGACGGCTATCCTACGAGCAGTACTTC.

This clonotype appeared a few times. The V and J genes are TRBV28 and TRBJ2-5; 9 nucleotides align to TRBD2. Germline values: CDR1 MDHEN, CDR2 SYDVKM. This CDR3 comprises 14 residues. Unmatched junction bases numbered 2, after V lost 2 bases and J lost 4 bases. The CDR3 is CASSLIAGVETQYF. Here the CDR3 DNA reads TGTGCCAGCAGTTTAATAGCGGGAGTAGAGACCCAGTACTTC.

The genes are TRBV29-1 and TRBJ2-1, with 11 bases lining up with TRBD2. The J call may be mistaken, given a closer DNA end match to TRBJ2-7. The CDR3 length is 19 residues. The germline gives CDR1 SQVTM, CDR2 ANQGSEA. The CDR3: CSALIQGGTSGLWIPEQYF. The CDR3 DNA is TGCAGCGCCCTAATCCAGGGAGGGACTAGCGGATTGTGGATTCCCGAGCAGTACTTC.

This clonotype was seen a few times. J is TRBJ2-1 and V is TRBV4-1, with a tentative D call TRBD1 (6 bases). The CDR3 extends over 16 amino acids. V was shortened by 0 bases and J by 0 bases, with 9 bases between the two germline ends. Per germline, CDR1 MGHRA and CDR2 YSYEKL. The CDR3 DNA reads TGCGCCAGCAGCCAAGAACGAGGGGGCTCCTACAATGAGCAGTTCTTC. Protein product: CASSQERGGSYNEQFF.

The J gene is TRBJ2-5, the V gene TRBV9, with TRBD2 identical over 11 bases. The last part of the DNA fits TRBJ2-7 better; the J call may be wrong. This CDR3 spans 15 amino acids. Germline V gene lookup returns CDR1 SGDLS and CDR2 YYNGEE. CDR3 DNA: TGTGCCAGCAGCGTCACCGGGACTAGCGGCATCGAGCAGTACTTC. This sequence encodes CASSVTGTSGIEQYF.

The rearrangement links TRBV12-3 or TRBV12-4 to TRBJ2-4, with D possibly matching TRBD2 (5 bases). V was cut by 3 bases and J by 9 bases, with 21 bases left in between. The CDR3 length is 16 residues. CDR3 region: CASSLELYGLEGIQYF. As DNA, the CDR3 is TGTGCCAGCAGTTTGGAATTGTATGGCCTCGAGGGCATTCAGTACTTC.

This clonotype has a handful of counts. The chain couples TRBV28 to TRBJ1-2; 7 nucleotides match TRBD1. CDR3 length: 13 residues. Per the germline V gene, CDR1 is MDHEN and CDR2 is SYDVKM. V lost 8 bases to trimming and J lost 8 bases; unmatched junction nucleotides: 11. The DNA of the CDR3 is TGTGCCAGCCACAGGGGAGATACAGGAGGCTACACCTTC. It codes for CASHRGDTGGYTF.

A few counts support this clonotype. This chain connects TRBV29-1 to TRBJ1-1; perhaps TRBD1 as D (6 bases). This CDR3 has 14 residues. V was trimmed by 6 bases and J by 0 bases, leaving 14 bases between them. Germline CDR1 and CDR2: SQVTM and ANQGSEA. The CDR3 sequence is CSVRTEFMNTEAFF. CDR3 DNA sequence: TGCAGCGTGCGGACAGAATTCATGAACACTGAAGCTTTCTTT.

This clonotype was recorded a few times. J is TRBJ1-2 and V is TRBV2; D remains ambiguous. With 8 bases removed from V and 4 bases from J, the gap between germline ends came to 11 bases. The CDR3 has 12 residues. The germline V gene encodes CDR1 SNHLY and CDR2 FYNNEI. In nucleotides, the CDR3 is TGTGCCAGCCTCTTAGGAGCCTATGGCTACACCTTC. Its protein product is CASLLGAYGYTF.

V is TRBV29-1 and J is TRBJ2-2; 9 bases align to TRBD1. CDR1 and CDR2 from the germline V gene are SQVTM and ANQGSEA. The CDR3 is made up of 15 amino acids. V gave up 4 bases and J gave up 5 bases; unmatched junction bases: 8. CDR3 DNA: TGCAGCGTTGTAAGGGGGACAGGGAAAACCGGGGAGCTGTTTTTT. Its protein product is CSVVRGTGKTGELFF.

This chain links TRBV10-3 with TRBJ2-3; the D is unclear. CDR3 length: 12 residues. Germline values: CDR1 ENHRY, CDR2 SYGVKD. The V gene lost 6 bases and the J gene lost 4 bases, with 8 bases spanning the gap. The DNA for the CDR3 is TGTGCCATCAGCGACGCTTCAGATACGCAGTATTTT. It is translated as CAISDASDTQYF.

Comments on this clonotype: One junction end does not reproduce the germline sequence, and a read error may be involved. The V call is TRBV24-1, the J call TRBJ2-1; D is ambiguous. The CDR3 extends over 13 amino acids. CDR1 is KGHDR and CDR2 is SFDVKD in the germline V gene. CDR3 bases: TGTGCCACCAGTGATTCCCCATACAATGAGCAGCTCTTC. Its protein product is CATSDSPYNEQLF.

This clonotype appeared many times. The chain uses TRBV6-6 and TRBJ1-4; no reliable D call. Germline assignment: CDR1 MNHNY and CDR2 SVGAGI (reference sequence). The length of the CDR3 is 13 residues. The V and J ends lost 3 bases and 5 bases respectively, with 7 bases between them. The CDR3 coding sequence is TGTGCCAGCAGTTATTCGGGCAATGAAAAACTGTTTTTT. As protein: CASSYSGNEKLFF.

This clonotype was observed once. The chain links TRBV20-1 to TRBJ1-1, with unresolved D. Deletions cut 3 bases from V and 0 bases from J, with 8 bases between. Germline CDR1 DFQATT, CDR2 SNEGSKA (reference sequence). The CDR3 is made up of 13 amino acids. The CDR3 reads CSARRRLNTEAFF. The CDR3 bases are TGCAGTGCTAGGAGGAGGCTGAACACTGAAGCTTTCTTT.

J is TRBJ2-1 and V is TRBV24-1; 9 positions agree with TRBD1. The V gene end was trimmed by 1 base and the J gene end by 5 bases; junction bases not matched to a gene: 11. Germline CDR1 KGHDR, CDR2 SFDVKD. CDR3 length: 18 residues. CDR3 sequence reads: CATSDLGRGRDRDNEQFF. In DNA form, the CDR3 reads TGTGCCACCAGTGATTTAGGTCGGGGGAGGGACAGGGACAATGAGCAGTTCTTC.

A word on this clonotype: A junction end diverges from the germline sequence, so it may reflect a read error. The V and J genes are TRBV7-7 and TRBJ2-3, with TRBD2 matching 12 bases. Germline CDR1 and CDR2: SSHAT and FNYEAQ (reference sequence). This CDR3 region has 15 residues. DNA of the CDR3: TGTGCTAGCAGCTCTGGACTAGCGGGACCAGATACGCAGTATTTT. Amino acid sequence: CASSSGLAGPDTQYF.

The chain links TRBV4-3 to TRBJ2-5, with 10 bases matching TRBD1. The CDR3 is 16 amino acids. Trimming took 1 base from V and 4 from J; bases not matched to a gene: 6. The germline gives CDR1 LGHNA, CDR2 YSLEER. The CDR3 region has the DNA TGCGCCAGCAGCCAAGCGGGGACAGGGGTAGGAGAGACCCAGTACTTC. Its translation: CASSQAGTGVGETQYF.